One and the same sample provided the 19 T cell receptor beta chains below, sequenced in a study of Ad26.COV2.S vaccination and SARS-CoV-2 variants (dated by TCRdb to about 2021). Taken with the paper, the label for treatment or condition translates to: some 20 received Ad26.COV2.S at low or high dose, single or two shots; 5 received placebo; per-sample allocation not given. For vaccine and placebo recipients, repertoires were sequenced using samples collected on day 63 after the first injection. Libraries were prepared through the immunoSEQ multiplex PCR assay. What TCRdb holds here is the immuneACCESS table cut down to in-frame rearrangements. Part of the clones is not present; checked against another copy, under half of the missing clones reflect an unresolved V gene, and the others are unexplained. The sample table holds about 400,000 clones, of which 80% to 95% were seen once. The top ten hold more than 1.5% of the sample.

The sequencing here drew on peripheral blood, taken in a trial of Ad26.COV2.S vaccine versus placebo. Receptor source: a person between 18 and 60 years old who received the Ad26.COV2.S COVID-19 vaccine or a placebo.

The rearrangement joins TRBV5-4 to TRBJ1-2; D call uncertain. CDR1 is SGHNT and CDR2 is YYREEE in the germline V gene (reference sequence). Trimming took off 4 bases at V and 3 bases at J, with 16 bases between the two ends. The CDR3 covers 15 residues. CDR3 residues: CASSDPIGSDYGYTF. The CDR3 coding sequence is TGTGCCAGCAGCGACCCGATAGGGTCAGACTATGGCTACACCTTC.

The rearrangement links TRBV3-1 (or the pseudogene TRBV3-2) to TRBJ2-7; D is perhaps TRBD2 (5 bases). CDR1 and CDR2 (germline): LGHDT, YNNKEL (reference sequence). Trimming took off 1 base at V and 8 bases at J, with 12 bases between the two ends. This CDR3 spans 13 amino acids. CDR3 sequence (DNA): TGTGCCAGCAGCCAAGGGGAGACTACCAAGCAGTACTTC. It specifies CASSQGETTKQYF.

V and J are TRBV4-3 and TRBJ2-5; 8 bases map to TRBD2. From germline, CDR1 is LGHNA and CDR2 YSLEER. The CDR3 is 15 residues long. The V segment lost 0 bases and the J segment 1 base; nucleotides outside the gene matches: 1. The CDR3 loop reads CASSQDGTSQETQYF. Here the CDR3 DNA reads TGCGCCAGCAGCCAAGATGGGACTAGCCAAGAGACCCAGTACTTC.

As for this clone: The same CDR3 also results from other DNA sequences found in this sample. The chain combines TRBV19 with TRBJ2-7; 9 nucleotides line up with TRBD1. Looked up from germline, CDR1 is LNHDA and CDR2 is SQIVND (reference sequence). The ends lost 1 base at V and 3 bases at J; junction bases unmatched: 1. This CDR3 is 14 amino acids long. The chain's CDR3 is CASSIGTGDYEQYF. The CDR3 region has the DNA TGTGCCAGTAGTATAGGGACAGGGGACTACGAGCAGTACTTC.

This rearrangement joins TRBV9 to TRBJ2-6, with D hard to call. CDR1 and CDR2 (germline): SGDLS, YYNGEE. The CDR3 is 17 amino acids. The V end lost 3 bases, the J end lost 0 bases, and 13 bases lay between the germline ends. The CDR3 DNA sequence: TGTGCCAGCAGCGCCCCCGCGGCACCCTCTGGGGCCAACGTCCTGACTTTC. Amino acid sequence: CASSAPAAPSGANVLTF.

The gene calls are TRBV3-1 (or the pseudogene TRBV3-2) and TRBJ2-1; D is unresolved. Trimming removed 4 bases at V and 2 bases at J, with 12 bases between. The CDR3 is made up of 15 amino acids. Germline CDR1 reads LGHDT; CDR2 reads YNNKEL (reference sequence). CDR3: CASSPSNGPYNEQFF. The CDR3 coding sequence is TGTGCCAGCAGCCCCTCTAACGGCCCCTACAATGAGCAGTTCTTC.

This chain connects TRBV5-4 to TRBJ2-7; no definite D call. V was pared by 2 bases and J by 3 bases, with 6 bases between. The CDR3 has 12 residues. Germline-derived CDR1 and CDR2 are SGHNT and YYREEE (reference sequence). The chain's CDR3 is CASSFSHYEQYF. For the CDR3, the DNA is TGTGCCAGCAGCTTCTCCCACTACGAGCAGTACTTC.

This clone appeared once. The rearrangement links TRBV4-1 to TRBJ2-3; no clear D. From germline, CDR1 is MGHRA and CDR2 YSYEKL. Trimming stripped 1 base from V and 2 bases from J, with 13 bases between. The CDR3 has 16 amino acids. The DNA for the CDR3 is TGCGCCAGCAGCCAAGTGACCCCTTTGACCACAGATACGCAGTATTTT. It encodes CASSQVTPLTTDTQYF.

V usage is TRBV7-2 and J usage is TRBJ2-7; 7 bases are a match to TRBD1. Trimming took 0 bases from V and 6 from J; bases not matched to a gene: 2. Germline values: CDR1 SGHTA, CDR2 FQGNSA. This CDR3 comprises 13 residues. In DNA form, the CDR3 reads TGTGCCAGCAGCTTAGCGACAGGGCTCGAGCAGTACTTC. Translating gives CASSLATGLEQYF.

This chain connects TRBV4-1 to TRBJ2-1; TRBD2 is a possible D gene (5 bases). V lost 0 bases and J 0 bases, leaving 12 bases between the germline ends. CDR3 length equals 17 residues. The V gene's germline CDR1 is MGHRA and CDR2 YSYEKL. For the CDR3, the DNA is TGCGCCAGCAGCCAAGATCGCGGGCCAACCTCCTACAATGAGCAGTTCTTC. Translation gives CASSQDRGPTSYNEQFF.

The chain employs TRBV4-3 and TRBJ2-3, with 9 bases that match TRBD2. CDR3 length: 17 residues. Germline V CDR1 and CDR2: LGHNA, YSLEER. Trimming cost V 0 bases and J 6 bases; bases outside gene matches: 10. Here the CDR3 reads CASSQDWAGGPFDTQYF. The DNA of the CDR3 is TGCGCCAGCAGCCAAGATTGGGCGGGGGGGCCTTTCGATACGCAGTATTTT.

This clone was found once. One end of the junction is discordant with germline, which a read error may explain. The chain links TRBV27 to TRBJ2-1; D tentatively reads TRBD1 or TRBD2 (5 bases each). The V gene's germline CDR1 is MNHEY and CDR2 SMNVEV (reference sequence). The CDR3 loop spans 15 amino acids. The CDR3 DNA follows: TGTGCCAGCAGCCCTCCCATGAGGGGCTACAATGGGCAGTTCTTC. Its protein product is CASSPPMRGYNGQFF.

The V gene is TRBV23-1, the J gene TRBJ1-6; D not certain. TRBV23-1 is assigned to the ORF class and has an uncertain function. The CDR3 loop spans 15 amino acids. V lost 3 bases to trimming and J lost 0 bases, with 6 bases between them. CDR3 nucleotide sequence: TGCGCCAGCAGTCAGAGGAGCTCCTATAATTCACCCCTCCACTTT. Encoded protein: CASSQRSSYNSPLHF.

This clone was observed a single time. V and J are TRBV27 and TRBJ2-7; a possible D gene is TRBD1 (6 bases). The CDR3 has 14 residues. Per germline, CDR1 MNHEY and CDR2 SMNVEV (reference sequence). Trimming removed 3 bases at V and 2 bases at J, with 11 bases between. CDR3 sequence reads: CASSLGDRTYEQYF. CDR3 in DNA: TGTGCCAGCAGTTTGGGTGACAGGACCTACGAGCAGTACTTC.

As DNA, the CDR3 is TGTGCCAGCAGCTTGGTAGCGTGGACGGCGAACACTGAAGCTTTCTTT. This encodes CASSLVAWTANTEAFF. This chain connects TRBV5-6 to TRBJ1-1; no reliable D call. Trimming cost V 0 bases and J 1 base, with 13 bases left between them. The CDR3 covers 16 residues. CDR1 SGHDT and CDR2 YYEEEE come from the germline V gene.

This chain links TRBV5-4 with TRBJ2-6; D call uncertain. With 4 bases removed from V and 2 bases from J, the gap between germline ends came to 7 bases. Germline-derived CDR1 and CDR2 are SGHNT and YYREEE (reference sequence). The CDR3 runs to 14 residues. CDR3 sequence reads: CASSDVPGANVLTF. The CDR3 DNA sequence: TGTGCCAGCAGCGATGTACCTGGGGCCAACGTCCTGACTTTC.

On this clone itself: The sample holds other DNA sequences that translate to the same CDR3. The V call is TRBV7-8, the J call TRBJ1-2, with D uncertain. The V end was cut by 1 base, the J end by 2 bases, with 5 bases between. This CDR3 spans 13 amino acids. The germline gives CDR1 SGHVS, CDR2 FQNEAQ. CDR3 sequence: CASSLVRNYGYTF. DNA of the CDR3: TGTGCCAGCAGCTTAGTTAGGAACTATGGCTACACCTTC. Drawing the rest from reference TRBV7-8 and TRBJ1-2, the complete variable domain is GAGVSQSPRYKVAKRGQDVALRCDPISGHVSLFWYQQALGQGPEFLTYFQNEAQLDKSGLPSDRFFAERPEGSVSTLKIQRTQQEDSAVYLCASSLVRNYGYTFGSGTRLTVV.

In DNA, the CDR3 is TGTGCCAGCAGCATAGGGGCGGTCGACCAAGAGACCCAGTACTTC. Translating gives CASSIGAVDQETQYF. The rearrangement links TRBV11-2 to TRBJ2-5; D perhaps matches TRBD1 (5 bases). In germline, CDR1 is SGHAT, CDR2 FQNNGV. The V end lost 5 bases, the J end lost 0 bases, and 13 bases lay between the germline ends. The CDR3 length is 15 residues. Full variable domain (remainder filled in from reference TRBV11-2 and TRBJ2-5): EAGVAQSPRYKIIEKRQSVAFWCNPISGHATLYWYQQILGQGPKLLIQFQNNGVVDDSQLPKDRFSAERLKGVDSTLKIQPAKLEDSAVYLCASSIGAVDQETQYFGPGTRLLVL.

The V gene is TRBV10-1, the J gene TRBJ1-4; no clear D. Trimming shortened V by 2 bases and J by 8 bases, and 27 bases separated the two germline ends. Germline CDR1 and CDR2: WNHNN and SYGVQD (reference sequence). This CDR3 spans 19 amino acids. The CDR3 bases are TGCGCCAGCAGTGAGCCACCTGGCCACCGGACTTCAGGCCGAGAAAAACTGTTTTTT. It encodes CASSEPPGHRTSGREKLFF.